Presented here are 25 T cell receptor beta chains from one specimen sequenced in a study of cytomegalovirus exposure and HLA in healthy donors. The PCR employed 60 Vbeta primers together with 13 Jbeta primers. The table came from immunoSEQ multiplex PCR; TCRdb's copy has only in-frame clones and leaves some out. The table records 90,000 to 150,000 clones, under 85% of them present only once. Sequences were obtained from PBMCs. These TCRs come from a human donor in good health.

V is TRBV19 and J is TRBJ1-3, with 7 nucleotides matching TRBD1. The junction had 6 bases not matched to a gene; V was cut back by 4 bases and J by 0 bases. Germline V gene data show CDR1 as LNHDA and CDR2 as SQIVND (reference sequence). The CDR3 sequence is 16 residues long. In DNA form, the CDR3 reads TGTGCCAGTAGTACCTCGGGACAGTTCTCTGGAAACACCATATATTTT. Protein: CASSTSGQFSGNTIYF.

DNA of the CDR3: TGTGCCAGCAGGCCACAGGGGGCAAACTACGAGCAGTACTTC. It is translated as CASRPQGANYEQYF. J is TRBJ2-7 and V is TRBV6-5; 9 positions agree with TRBD1. Germline loops: CDR1 MNHEY, CDR2 SVGAGI. V lost 6 bases to trimming and J lost 3 bases; unmatched junction nucleotides: 6. The CDR3 runs 14 residues.

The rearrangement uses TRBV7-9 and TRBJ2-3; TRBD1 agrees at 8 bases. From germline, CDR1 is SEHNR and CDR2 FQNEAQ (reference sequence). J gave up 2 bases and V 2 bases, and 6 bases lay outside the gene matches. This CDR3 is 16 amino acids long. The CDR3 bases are TGTGCCAGCAGCTTAACGCGGGACAGGAACACAGATACGCAGTATTTT. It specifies CASSLTRDRNTDTQYF.

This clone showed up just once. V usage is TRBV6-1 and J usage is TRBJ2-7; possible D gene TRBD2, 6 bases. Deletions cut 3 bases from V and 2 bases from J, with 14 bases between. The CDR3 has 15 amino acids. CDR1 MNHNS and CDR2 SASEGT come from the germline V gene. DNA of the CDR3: TGTGCCAGCAGTGATCAGGCGGGGCTGCCCTACGAGCAGTACTTC. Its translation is CASSDQAGLPYEQYF.

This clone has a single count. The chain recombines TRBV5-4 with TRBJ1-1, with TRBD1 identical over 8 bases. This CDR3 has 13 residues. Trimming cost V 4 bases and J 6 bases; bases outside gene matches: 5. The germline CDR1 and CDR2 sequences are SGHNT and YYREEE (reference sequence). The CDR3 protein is CASSADRGAEAFF. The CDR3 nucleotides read TGTGCCAGCAGCGCCGACAGGGGCGCTGAAGCTTTCTTT.

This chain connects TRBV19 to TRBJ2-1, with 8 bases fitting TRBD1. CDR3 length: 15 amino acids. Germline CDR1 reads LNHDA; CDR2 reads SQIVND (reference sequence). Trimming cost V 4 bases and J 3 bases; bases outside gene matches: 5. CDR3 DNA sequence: TGTGCCAGTAGTAAGGGGACAGGAATCTACAATGAGCAGTTCTTC. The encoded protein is CASSKGTGIYNEQFF.

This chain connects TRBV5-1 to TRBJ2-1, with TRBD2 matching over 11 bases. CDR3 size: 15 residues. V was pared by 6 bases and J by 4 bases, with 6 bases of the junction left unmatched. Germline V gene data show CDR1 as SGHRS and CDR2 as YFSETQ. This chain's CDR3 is CASTLLAGGYNEQFF. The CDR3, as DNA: TGCGCCAGCACCCTTTTAGCGGGAGGGTACAATGAGCAGTTCTTC.

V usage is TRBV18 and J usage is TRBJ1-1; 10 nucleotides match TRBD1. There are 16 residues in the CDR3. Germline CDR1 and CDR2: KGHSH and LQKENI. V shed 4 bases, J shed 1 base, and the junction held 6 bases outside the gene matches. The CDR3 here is CASSLGTGVRNTEAFF. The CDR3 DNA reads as TGTGCCAGCTCACTCGGGACAGGGGTGAGGAACACTGAAGCTTTCTTT.

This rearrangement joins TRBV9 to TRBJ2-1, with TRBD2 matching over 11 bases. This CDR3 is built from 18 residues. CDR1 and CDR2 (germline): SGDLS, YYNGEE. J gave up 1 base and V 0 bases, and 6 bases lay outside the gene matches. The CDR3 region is CASSVGGPSGRSYNEQFF. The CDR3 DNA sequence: TGTGCCAGCAGCGTAGGAGGTCCTAGCGGGAGGTCCTACAATGAGCAGTTCTTC.

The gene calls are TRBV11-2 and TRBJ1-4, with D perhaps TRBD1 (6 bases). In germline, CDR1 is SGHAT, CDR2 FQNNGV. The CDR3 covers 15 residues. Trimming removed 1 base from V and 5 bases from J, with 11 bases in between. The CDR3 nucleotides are TGTGCCAGCAGCTTAGGTCAGGGGCTAAATGAAAAACTGTTTTTT. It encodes CASSLGQGLNEKLFF.

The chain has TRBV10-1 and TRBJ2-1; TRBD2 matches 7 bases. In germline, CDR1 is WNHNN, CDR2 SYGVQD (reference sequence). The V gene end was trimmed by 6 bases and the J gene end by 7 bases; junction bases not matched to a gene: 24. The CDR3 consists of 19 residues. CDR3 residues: CASSKGRREGTTRANEQFF. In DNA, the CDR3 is TGCGCCAGCAGCAAGGGGCGGAGGGAGGGAACTACCCGGGCAAATGAGCAGTTCTTC.

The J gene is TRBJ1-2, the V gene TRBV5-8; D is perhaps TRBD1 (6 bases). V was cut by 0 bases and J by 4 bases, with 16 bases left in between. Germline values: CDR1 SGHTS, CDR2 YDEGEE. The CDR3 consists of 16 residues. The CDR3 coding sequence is TGTGCCAGCAGCTTGGAAGAAGGGGGAAAAGGCTATGGCTACACCTTC. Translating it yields CASSLEEGGKGYGYTF.

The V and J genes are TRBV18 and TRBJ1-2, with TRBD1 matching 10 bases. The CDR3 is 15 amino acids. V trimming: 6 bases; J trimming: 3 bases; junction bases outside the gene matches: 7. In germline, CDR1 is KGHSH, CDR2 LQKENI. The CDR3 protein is CASSSGTGVDYGYTF. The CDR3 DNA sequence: TGTGCCAGCTCGTCCGGGACAGGGGTAGACTATGGCTACACCTTC.

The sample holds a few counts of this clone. The CDR3, as DNA: TGTGCCAGCAGTGTCGGGACAGGGAACCTCTATGGCTACACCTTC. Translating it yields CASSVGTGNLYGYTF. The V call is TRBV6-4, the J call TRBJ1-2, with 9 bases matching TRBD1. The CDR3 sequence is 15 residues long. Trimming removed 4 bases from V and 4 bases from J; junction bases left unmatched: 7. Per germline, CDR1 MRHNA and CDR2 SNTAGT.

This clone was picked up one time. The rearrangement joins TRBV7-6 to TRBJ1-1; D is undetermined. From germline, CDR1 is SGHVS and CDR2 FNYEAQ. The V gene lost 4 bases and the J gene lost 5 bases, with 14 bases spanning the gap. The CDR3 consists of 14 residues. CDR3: CASSSAAGWTEAFF. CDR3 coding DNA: TGTGCCAGCAGCTCAGCGGCGGGGTGGACTGAAGCTTTCTTT.

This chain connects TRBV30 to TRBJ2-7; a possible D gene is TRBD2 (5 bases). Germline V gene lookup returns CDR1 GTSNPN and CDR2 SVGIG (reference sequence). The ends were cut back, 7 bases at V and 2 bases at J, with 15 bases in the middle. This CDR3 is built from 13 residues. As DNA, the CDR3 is TGTGCCTTGGGGAGAAACCCCCCCTACGAGCAGTACTTC. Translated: CALGRNPPYEQYF. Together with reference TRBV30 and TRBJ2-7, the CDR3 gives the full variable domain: SQTIHQWPATLVQPVGSPLSLECTVEGTSNPNLYWYRQAAGRGLQLLFYSVGIGQISSEVPQNLSASRPQDRQFILSSKKLLLSDSGFYLCALGRNPPYEQYFGPGTRLTVT.

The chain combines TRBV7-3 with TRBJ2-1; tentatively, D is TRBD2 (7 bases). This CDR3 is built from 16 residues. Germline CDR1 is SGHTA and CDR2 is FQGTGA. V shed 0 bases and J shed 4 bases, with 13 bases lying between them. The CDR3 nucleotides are TGTGCCAGCAGCTTAACAGGGGGGACTAAGTACAATGAGCAGTTCTTC. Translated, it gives CASSLTGGTKYNEQFF.

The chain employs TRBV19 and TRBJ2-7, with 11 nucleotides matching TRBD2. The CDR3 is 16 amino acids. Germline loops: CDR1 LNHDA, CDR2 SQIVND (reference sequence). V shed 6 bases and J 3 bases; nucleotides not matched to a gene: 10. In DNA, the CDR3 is TGTGCCAGTAGGTCTCTAGCGGGAGGAGAGGGCTACGAGCAGTACTTC. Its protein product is CASRSLAGGEGYEQYF.

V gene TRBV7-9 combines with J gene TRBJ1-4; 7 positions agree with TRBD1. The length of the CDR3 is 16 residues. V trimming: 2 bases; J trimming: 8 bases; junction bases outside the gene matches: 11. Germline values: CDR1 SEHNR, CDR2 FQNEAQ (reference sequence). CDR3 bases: TGTGCCAGCAGCTTATTAGAGACGGGACAGTCGGAAAAACTGTTTTTT. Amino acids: CASSLLETGQSEKLFF.

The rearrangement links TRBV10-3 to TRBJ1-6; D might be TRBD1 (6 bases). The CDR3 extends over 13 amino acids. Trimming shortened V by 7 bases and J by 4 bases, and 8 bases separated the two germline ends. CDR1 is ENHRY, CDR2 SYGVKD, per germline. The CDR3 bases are TGTGCCATCAACAGGGAATATAATTCACCCCTCCACTTT. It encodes CAINREYNSPLHF.

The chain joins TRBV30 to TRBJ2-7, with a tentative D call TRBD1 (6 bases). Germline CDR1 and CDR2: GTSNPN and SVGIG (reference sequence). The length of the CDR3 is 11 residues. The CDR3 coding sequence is TGTGCTGTTAGTAGGGGGTACGAGCAGTACTTC. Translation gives CAVSRGYEQYF.

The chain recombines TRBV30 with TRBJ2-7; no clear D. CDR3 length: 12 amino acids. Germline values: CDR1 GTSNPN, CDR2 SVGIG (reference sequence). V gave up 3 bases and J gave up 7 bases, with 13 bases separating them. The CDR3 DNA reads TGTGCCTGGAGGATCCATGCTAAAGAGCAGTACTTC. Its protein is CAWRIHAKEQYF.

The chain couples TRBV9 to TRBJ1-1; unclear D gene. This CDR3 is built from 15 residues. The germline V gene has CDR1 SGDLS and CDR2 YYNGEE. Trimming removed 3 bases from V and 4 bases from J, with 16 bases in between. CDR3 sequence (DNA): TGTGCCAGCAGCGCAGAGGTGGCCTCCCTCACTGAAGCTTTCTTT. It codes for CASSAEVASLTEAFF.

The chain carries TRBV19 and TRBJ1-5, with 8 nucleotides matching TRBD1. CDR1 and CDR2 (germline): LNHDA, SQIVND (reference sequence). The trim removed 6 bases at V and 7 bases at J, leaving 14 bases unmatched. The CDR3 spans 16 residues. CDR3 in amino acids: CASSSADLDRGQPQHF. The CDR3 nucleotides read TGTGCCAGTAGCTCGGCTGATCTTGACAGGGGACAGCCCCAGCATTTT.

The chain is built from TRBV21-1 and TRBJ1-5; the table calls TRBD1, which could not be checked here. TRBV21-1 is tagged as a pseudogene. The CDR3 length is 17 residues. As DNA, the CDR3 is TGTGCCAGCAGCAAAGGAACAACAGGGGGAAGGTATCAGCCCCAGCATTTT. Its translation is CASSKGTTGGRYQPQHF.